These T cell receptor beta chains were read from a single sample in a study of T cells in Graves' hyperthyroidism and ophthalmopathy. TCRdb reprocessed the multiplex PCR reads via MiXCR and lists one record per CDR3 protein. The sample has under 300,000 distinct CDR3 sequences; 10% to 15% are singletons. Sequenced sample: blood. The origin of the receptors is a woman aged 25 to 45 with Graves' hyperthyroidism that later progressed to Graves' ophthalmopathy. Each CDR3 is given without its conserved first and last residue.

V gene	CDR3 length	J gene	CDR3 protein
TRBV5-5	9	TRBJ2-1	ASSFPNEQF
TRBV10-3	11	TRBJ2-3	AISPAGMDTQY
TRBV15	15	TRBJ2-7	ATSRSPLRDRAYEQY
TRBV13	13	TRBJ2-5	ASSLLTREFATQY
TRBV29-1	14	TRBJ2-1	SVEASSWGYFNEQF
TRBV20-1	10	TRBJ2-4	SARTSVNIQY
TRBV2	13	TRBJ2-1	ATPGLGSSYNEQF
TRBV7-8	14	TRBJ2-2	ASSLARAPGSGELF
TRBV10-3	12	TRBJ2-5	AISESDSQETQY
TRBV7-9	12	TRBJ1-4	ASSRIRQAEKLF
TRBV18	16	TRBJ2-1	ASSSANRDSSIYNEQF
TRBV12-3/TRBV12-4	10	TRBJ1-1	ASSSFSREAF
TRBV5-1	12	TRBJ2-5	ASSLTSGVETQY
TRBV24-1	11	TRBJ2-1	ATSVSGYNEQF
TRBV3-1	13	TRBJ2-7	ASSPGPYTSYEQY
TRBV5-8	13	TRBJ1-4	ASSLSLQGNEKLF
TRBV20-1	12	TRBJ2-3	SAMGLRSTDTQY
TRBV7-8	14	TRBJ2-5	ASSPSHGTDGETQY
TRBV25-1	14	TRBJ2-1	ASSKYGDYSYNEQF
TRBV24-1	12	TRBJ1-2	ATSDRDTFSGYT
TRBV27	15	TRBJ2-7	ASSSSVLRESPYEQY
TRBV10-3	12	TRBJ2-1	AISELSGAGEQF
TRBV7-2	14	TRBJ2-7	ASSLDGLAASYEQY
TRBV4-3	12	TRBJ1-2	ASSQARGSYGYT
TRBV4-3	13	TRBJ2-1	AGSGGTSSYNEQF
TRBV18	13	TRBJ2-5	ASSPRPGLQETQY
TRBV27	12	TRBJ2-1	ASKPGGVYNEQF
TRBV4-3	13	TRBJ1-4	ASSRRRGGGEKLF
TRBV28	16	TRBJ2-1	ASSLPRGLAGGHNEQF
TRBV28	11	TRBJ2-1	ASKSESYNEQF
TRBV5-1	12	TRBJ1-6	ASRGQGGYSPLH
TRBV2	10	TRBJ1-2	ASRQGDYGYT
TRBV20-1	9	TRBJ2-1	SATGNNEQF
TRBV25-1	16	TRBJ2-7	ASSEGMTGGLASYEQY
TRBV29-1	9	TRBJ2-7	SARTYYEQY
TRBV19	11	TRBJ2-2	ASALGWTGELF
TRBV7-2	13	TRBJ2-3	ASSFYALPTDTQY
TRBV28	13	TRBJ1-5	ASSFGQHSNQPQH
TRBV6-1	11	TRBJ1-4	ASGSIGGEELF
TRBV5-4	12	TRBJ1-1	ASSWTADLTEAF
TRBV9	13	TRBJ2-1	ASSDGTSDHNEQF
TRBV28	10	TRBJ2-7	ASSYLNYEQY
TRBV7-9	13	TRBJ2-7	ATQTGIGDFYEQY
TRBV15	14	TRBJ2-7	ATSHWGGLAVYEQY
TRBV5-1	11	TRBJ1-2	ASSSWGADGYT
TRBV5-5	12	TRBJ1-1	ASSFTGLNTEAF
TRBV27	13	TRBJ2-2	ASSFPPPNTGELF
TRBV7-9	12	TRBJ1-5	ASSFRDALGPQH
TRBV30	11	TRBJ2-7	AWSGGPSYEQY
TRBV29-1	10	TRBJ2-5	SVGQGAKTQY